The clone carrying this T cell receptor beta chain was observed at least ten times. The target antigen is unknown. The data were obtained in a study of breast tumors, draining lymph nodes, adjacent tissues. Points from the study as a whole: Tumor repertoires ranked between lymph nodes and nontumor tissue in diversity, with V and J gene preferences.

TCRdb re-analysed the multiplex PCR reads in MiXCR, keeping a single row per CDR3 protein. The sample has tens of thousands of distinct CDR3 sequences, 23% seen once. The clonotype was recovered from a female donor with breast cancer. Some clones in this sample may be carry-over from other donors' samples. Sequenced input: breast tumor tissue.

CDR3 DNA: TGTGCCAGCAGTTTCACCCCCCGGGGGACCCAGTACTTC. Protein sequence: CASSFTPRGTQYF. V is TRBV28 and J is TRBJ2-5; D is possibly TRBD2 (5 bases). V shed 3 bases and J shed 7 bases, with 12 bases lying between them. Germline V lookup: CDR1 MDHEN, CDR2 SYDVKM. The CDR3 loop spans 13 amino acids.